This T cell receptor (beta chain) came from a study of blood T cell repertoires in COVID-19. In the study overall: COVID-19 samples from acute and convalescent phases originated in the United States, Italy and Spain. Sources were T cells, B-cell-depleted T cells, or PBMCs; the material itself was cDNA or gDNA.

This CDR3 comprises 14 residues. The V end was cut by 4 bases, the J end by 2 bases, with 11 bases between. The germline gives CDR1 LNHDA, CDR2 SQIVND (reference sequence). Generated by immunoSEQ multiplex PCR, the TCRdb table keeps only in-frame clones and is missing some. The data contain some 250,000 clones, about 80% of them singletons. Sequenced input: peripheral blood. This TCR was recovered from a woman aged 80 or over with acute or convalescent COVID-19. The chain recombines TRBV19 with TRBJ1-2; D unclear. CDR3 in amino acids: CASSKAGLNYGYTF. As DNA, the CDR3 is TGTGCCAGTAGTAAAGCAGGTTTAAACTATGGCTACACCTTC. The complete variable domain, with remaining parts taken from reference TRBV19 and TRBJ1-2, reads DGGITQSPKYLFRKEGQNVTLSCEQNLNHDAMYWYRQDPGQGLRLIYYSQIVNDFQKGDIAEGYSVSREKKESFPLTVTSAQKNPTAFYLCASSKAGLNYGYTFGSGTRLTVV.